Detailed here is one TCR beta chain. The source of the sample is a study of blood T cell repertoires in COVID-19. On the study more broadly: COVID-19 samples from acute and convalescent phases originated in the United States, Italy and Spain. Sources were T cells, B-cell-depleted T cells, or PBMCs; the material itself was cDNA or gDNA.

Measured with immunoSEQ multiplex PCR; TCRdb has only the in-frame clones, and not every one. Of some 300,000 clones detected, nearly 90% appear once; the ten largest clones hold about 1%. The CDR3 loop spans 17 amino acids. Trimming took 1 base from V and 9 from J; bases not matched to a gene: 13. The source is a woman aged 40 to 50 with COVID-19, enrolled during active disease. Source material: peripheral blood. The chain is built from TRBV23-1 and TRBJ2-2, with 8 bases aligning to TRBD1. TRBV23-1 is an ORF for which the function is uncertain. This CDR3 reads CASSQFPPHTGGRELFF. CDR3 bases: TGCGCCAGCAGTCAATTCCCTCCACATACAGGGGGTAGGGAGCTGTTTTTT.